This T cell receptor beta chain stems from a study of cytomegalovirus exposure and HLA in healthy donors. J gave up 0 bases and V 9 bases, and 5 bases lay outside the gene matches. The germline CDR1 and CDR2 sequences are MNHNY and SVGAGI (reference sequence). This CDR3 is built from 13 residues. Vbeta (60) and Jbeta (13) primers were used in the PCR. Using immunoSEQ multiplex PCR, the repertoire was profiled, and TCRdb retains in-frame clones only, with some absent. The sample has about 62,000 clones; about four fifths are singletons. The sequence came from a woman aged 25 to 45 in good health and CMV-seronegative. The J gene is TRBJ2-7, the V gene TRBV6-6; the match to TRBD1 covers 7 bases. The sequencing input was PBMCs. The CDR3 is CASSGTVSYEQYF. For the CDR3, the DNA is TGTGCCAGTTCTGGGACAGTCTCCTACGAGCAGTACTTC.